Below, one T cell receptor (beta chain) is given with its context. Its antigen remains unknown. At a deep level, the assay was run. Genomic DNA belonging to each subset was distributed in equal measure over several immunoSEQ plates. The method was immunoSEQ multiplex PCR; TCRdb's version includes in-frame clones alone and lacks a portion of them. The profile shows approximately 620,000 clones, 97% of them singletons. The source of the sample is a study of shared clonotypes between healthy human individuals. Study overall: CD4 naive and CD4 memory each took three plates per donor, while CD8 naive took two and CD8 memory one. Points from the study as a whole: Sharing of clonotypes among donors was expected to vary with sequencing depth.

Germline V lookup: CDR1 SGHVS, CDR2 FQNEAQ. This CDR3 spans 17 amino acids. The ends were cut back, 0 bases at V and 3 bases at J, with 12 bases in the middle. The sequenced sample was naive CD4+ T cells sorted from blood. Subset reported: CD45RA+ positively selected. This chain uses TRBV7-8 with TRBJ2-6, with D perhaps TRBD2 (6 bases). This clonotype was sampled from a woman in her thirties in good health. The CDR3 region has the DNA TGTGCCAGCAGCTTAGCGGGAGGAAGTTTTGGGGCCAACGTCCTGACTTTC. Translation: CASSLAGGSFGANVLTF.